One sample yielded the 27 T cell receptor beta chains listed below, sequenced in a study of graft-versus-host responses after intestinal transplantation. TCRdb's table, derived via immunoSEQ multiplex PCR, lists solely in-frame clones and lacks some. This sample has tens of thousands of clones, with 85% to 95% found just once. The specimen was PBMCs, collected about 260 days after intestinal transplant. The receptor set was obtained from a human patient who received an intestinal transplant, so some T cells may come from the graft donor.

The chain carries TRBV21-1 and TRBJ2-5; the table's D call TRBD1 went unverified against the DNA. TRBV21-1 is designated a pseudogene. The CDR3 sequence is 18 residues long. The CDR3 DNA reads TGTGCCAGCAGCAAAGAGGGGACAGGGAAGGGACAACAAGAGACCCAGTACTTC. Residues: CASSKEGTGKGQQETQYF.

The chain has TRBV5-1 and TRBJ2-3; 13 bases are a match to TRBD2. The CDR3 covers 15 residues. CDR1 is SGHRS and CDR2 is YFSETQ in the germline V gene. J was trimmed by 4 bases and V by 2 bases; bases with no gene match: 1. The CDR3 spells CASSFTSGRADTQYF. DNA of the CDR3: TGCGCCAGCAGCTTTACTAGCGGGAGGGCAGATACGCAGTATTTT. Based on the CDR3 plus reference TRBV5-1 and TRBJ2-3, the full variable domain is KAGVTQTPRYLIKTRGQQVTLSCSPISGHRSVSWYQQTPGQGLQFLFEYFSETQRNKGNFPGRFSGRQFSNSRSEMNVSTLELGDSALYLCASSFTSGRADTQYFGPGTRLTVL.

This clone is classed as medium-sized. The chain is built from TRBV4-2 and TRBJ2-7, with TRBD1 matching over 9 bases. J lost 2 bases, V lost 5 bases, and 4 bases had no gene match. Germline V CDR1 and CDR2: LGHNA, YNFKEQ. The CDR3 is 14 amino acids. The CDR3 reads CASSLGDRAYEQYF. The CDR3 nucleotides read TGTGCCAGCAGCTTAGGGGACAGGGCCTACGAGCAGTACTTC.

This clone was detected a few times. This chain links TRBV10-1 with TRBJ2-7; D not certain. The CDR3 consists of 14 residues. The germline CDR1 and CDR2 sequences are WNHNN and SYGVQD (reference sequence). Trimming took off 3 bases at V and 3 bases at J, with 12 bases between the two ends. The CDR3 DNA is TGCGCCAGCAGTGAAGAAGGACGAATCTACGAGCAGTACTTC. Residues: CASSEEGRIYEQYF.

V gene TRBV18 combines with J gene TRBJ2-5; TRBD1 matches at 9 bases. Germline values: CDR1 KGHSH, CDR2 LQKENI. This CDR3 is 13 amino acids long. The trim removed 4 bases at V and 5 bases at J, leaving 2 bases unmatched. The CDR3 sequence: CASSLDRGETQYF. CDR3 in DNA: TGTGCCAGCTCACTGGACAGGGGCGAGACCCAGTACTTC. The full variable domain, completed using reference TRBV18 and TRBJ2-5, is NAGVMQNPRHLVRRRGQEARLRCSPMKGHSHVYWYRQLPEEGLKFMVYLQKENIIDESGMPKERFSAEFPKEGPSILRIQQVVRGDSAAYFCASSLDRGETQYFGPGTRLLVL.

The table lists this clone with a count of one. The rearrangement joins TRBV9 to TRBJ2-5; D is possibly TRBD1 (7 bases). The CDR3 consists of 14 residues. Germline loops: CDR1 SGDLS, CDR2 YYNGEE. Trimming took off 4 bases at V and 4 bases at J, with 14 bases between the two ends. DNA of the CDR3: TGTGCCAGCAGCCCAGGGGGGATGCCAGAGACCCAGTACTTC. This sequence encodes CASSPGGMPETQYF. Combining the CDR3 with reference TRBV9 and TRBJ2-5 gives the whole variable domain DSGVTQTPKHLITATGQRVTLRCSPRSGDLSVYWYQQSLDQGLQFLIQYYNGEERAKGNILERFSAQQFPDLHSELNLSSLELGDSALYFCASSPGGMPETQYFGPGTRLLVL.

This clone was counted a single time. The rearrangement links TRBV19 to TRBJ2-7, with no clear D. Germline assignment: CDR1 LNHDA and CDR2 SQIVND (reference sequence). The CDR3 extends over 17 amino acids. The V gene lost 3 bases and the J gene lost 3 bases, with 21 bases spanning the gap. The CDR3 sequence: CASSMRLRKSELYEQYF. The CDR3 coding sequence is TGTGCCAGTAGTATGCGACTGAGGAAGTCGGAACTCTACGAGCAGTACTTC.

V gene TRBV4-1 combines with J gene TRBJ2-7; TRBD1 matches at 7 bases. There are 15 residues in the CDR3. CDR1 and CDR2 from the germline V gene are MGHRA and YSYEKL. Germline trimming cut 1 base from V and 3 bases from J; bases unmatched to any gene: 6. The CDR3 spells CASSQGSTGSYEQYF. DNA for the CDR3: TGCGCCAGCAGCCAAGGATCGACAGGGAGCTACGAGCAGTACTTC.

The chain carries TRBV2 and TRBJ2-1; tentatively, D is TRBD1 or TRBD2 (6 bases each). CDR3 length equals 16 residues. Trimming pared 4 bases from V and 8 bases from J, leaving 21 bases between. Germline V CDR1 and CDR2: SNHLY, FYNNEI. The chain's CDR3 is CASSGGPGLRSDEQFF. The DNA for the CDR3 is TGTGCCAGCAGTGGGGGGCCGGGACTTAGAAGCGATGAGCAGTTCTTC.

The chain has TRBV30 and TRBJ2-1; D call uncertain. Trimming removed 0 bases at V and 10 bases at J, with 13 bases between. Germline V gene data show CDR1 as GTSNPN and CDR2 as SVGIG (reference sequence). The CDR3 spans 13 residues. CDR3 in amino acids: CAWSVASFDEQFF. The CDR3 DNA is TGTGCCTGGAGTGTTGCTAGTTTTGACGAGCAGTTCTTC.

The CDR3 loop reads CASSSAELDEKLFF. CDR3 sequence (DNA): TGTGCCAGCAGTTCCGCGGAACTGGATGAAAAACTGTTTTTT. The chain employs TRBV27 and TRBJ1-4; D not certain. CDR1 is MNHEY and CDR2 is SMNVEV in the germline V gene (reference sequence). The CDR3 is 14 amino acids. V was clipped by 4 bases and J by 6 bases, with 12 bases between them.

The chain joins TRBV28 to TRBJ2-5; the match to TRBD1 covers 7 bases. This CDR3 region has 14 residues. CDR1 and CDR2 from the germline V gene are MDHEN and SYDVKM. Trimming removed 5 bases from V and 4 bases from J; junction bases left unmatched: 7. The CDR3, as DNA: TGTGCCAGCAGTAAAACAGGGGCGGGAGAGACCCAGTACTTC. Residues: CASSKTGAGETQYF. Together with reference TRBV28 and TRBJ2-5, the CDR3 gives the full variable domain: DVKVTQSSRYLVKRTGEKVFLECVQDMDHENMFWYRQDPGLGLRLIYFSYDVKMKEKGDIPEGYSVSREKKERFSLILESASTNQTSMYLCASSKTGAGETQYFGPGTRLLVL.

The rearrangement uses TRBV29-1 and TRBJ1-3; D gene unclear. The CDR3 is 14 amino acids. V shed 4 bases and J shed 2 bases, with 12 bases lying between them. CDR1 and CDR2 from the germline V gene are SQVTM and ANQGSEA. The CDR3 DNA reads as TGCAGCGTTGCCTCCGGACTGACTGGAAACACCATATATTTT. Translation gives CSVASGLTGNTIYF.

This clone was counted once. The rearrangement links TRBV28 to TRBJ1-4; D not resolved. In germline, CDR1 is MDHEN, CDR2 SYDVKM. The V and J ends lost 4 bases and 0 bases respectively, with 15 bases between them. CDR3 length equals 17 residues. This CDR3 is CASSSPRHGATNEKLFF. The CDR3 coding sequence is TGTGCCAGCAGTTCCCCAAGGCACGGAGCAACTAATGAAAAACTGTTTTTT.

The J gene is TRBJ1-2, the V gene TRBV4-1; D is unresolved. Germline CDR1 reads MGHRA; CDR2 reads YSYEKL. V gave up 0 bases and J gave up 0 bases, with 11 bases separating them. The CDR3 covers 16 residues. In DNA, the CDR3 is TGCGCCAGCAGCCAAGAAGCCCCTCCAACTAACTATGGCTACACCTTC. This sequence encodes CASSQEAPPTNYGYTF.

The chain couples TRBV27 to TRBJ2-7; 8 bases match TRBD1. V lost 4 bases and J lost 4; bases outside the gene matches: 9. Germline CDR1 MNHEY, CDR2 SMNVEV (reference sequence). There are 15 residues in the CDR3. The chain's CDR3 is CASSSPGQGKYEQYF. CDR3 bases: TGTGCCAGCAGTTCCCCCGGACAGGGAAAGTACGAGCAGTACTTC.

The rearrangement uses TRBV6-5 and TRBJ1-3; no clear D. Trimming pared 0 bases from V and 5 bases from J, leaving 14 bases between. CDR1 MNHEY and CDR2 SVGAGI come from the germline V gene. The CDR3 sequence is 16 residues long. The CDR3 DNA sequence: TGTGCCAGCAGTTACTCAGTGATCGAAAGCCGAAACACCATATATTTT. This sequence encodes CASSYSVIESRNTIYF.

The rearrangement uses TRBV5-6 and TRBJ2-1, with 8 bases matching TRBD1. CDR1 and CDR2 from the germline V gene are SGHDT and YYEEEE. There are 15 residues in the CDR3. Trimming removed 6 bases from V and 2 bases from J; junction bases left unmatched: 7. In DNA form, the CDR3 reads TGTGCCAGCATCCGACAGGGGTCCCCCTACAATGAGCAGTTCTTC. Encoded protein: CASIRQGSPYNEQFF.

The CDR3 sequence is CASSLRTSGPTDTQYF. In DNA, the CDR3 is TGTGCCAGCAGCTTGAGGACTAGCGGACCCACAGATACGCAGTATTTT. V is TRBV5-8 and J is TRBJ2-3; TRBD2 agrees at 10 bases. The V segment lost 1 base and the J segment 2 bases; nucleotides outside the gene matches: 4. The CDR3 length is 16 residues. Germline V gene data show CDR1 as SGHTS and CDR2 as YDEGEE.

Only a few counts were recorded for this clone. V and J are TRBV7-9 and TRBJ2-7; 7 bases align to TRBD2. The V and J ends lost 2 bases and 0 bases, in that order; junction bases with no gene match: 4. The CDR3 length is 15 residues. Germline loops: CDR1 SEHNR, CDR2 FQNEAQ (reference sequence). The CDR3 loop is CASSLRREPSYEQYF. Written as DNA, the CDR3 is TGTGCCAGCAGCTTACGGCGGGAGCCCTCCTACGAGCAGTACTTC.

The rearrangement joins TRBV28 to TRBJ2-1; D possibly corresponds to TRBD2 (7 bases). The V end lost 4 bases, the J end lost 6 bases, and 16 bases lay between the germline ends. The CDR3 length is 15 residues. CDR1 MDHEN and CDR2 SYDVKM come from the germline V gene. In DNA, the CDR3 is TGTGCCAGCAGTTCGCCTCAGGGGAGGGTCAATGAGCAGTTCTTC. As protein: CASSSPQGRVNEQFF. The variable domain in full, with the rest retrieved from reference TRBV28 and TRBJ2-1, is DVKVTQSSRYLVKRTGEKVFLECVQDMDHENMFWYRQDPGLGLRLIYFSYDVKMKEKGDIPEGYSVSREKKERFSLILESASTNQTSMYLCASSSPQGRVNEQFFGPGTRLTVL.

The V call is TRBV4-2, the J call TRBJ2-3; the match to TRBD2 covers 7 bases. Germline V CDR1 and CDR2: LGHNA, YNFKEQ. This CDR3 region has 19 residues. With 0 bases clipped from V and 4 bases from J, the junction kept 16 bases outside the gene matches. DNA of the CDR3: TGTGCCAGCAGCCAAGACCCGCCACTAGCGTCTCCTTTGGCAGATACGCAGTATTTT. It translates to CASSQDPPLASPLADTQYF.

J is TRBJ2-1 and V is TRBV6-6; D remains unclear. From germline, CDR1 is MNHNY and CDR2 SVGAGI (reference sequence). V dropped 11 bases and J dropped 0 bases, with 2 bases sitting between them. The CDR3 contains 10 residues. DNA of the CDR3: TGTGCCGTCTCCTACAATGAGCAGTTCTTC. Protein: CAVSYNEQFF.

The chain carries TRBV6-6 and TRBJ2-5; the D is unclear. Germline loops: CDR1 MNHNY, CDR2 SVGAGI (reference sequence). The CDR3 sequence is 15 residues long. V lost 2 bases to trimming and J lost 0 bases, with 10 bases between them. This CDR3 is CASSYGLGYQETQYF. The CDR3 bases are TGTGCCAGCAGTTACGGGCTGGGGTACCAAGAGACCCAGTACTTC.

The CDR3 reads CASSLWEPRDIYNEQFF. CDR3 nucleotides: TGCGCCAGCAGCCTCTGGGAGCCCCGGGACATTTACAATGAGCAGTTCTTC. The chain recombines TRBV10-2 with TRBJ2-1, with a possible D match to TRBD1 (6 bases). There are 17 residues in the CDR3. Trimming removed 6 bases from V and 4 bases from J, with 22 bases in between. Germline V gene sequence: CDR1 WSHSY, CDR2 SAAADI.

V is TRBV7-6 and J is TRBJ1-1, with TRBD1 as a possible D gene (6 bases). The CDR3 is made up of 14 amino acids. CDR1 and CDR2 (germline): SGHVS, FNYEAQ. Trimming removed 1 base from V and 1 base from J, with 7 bases in between. CDR3 in DNA: TGTGCCAGCAGCTTAGGACAGGCGAACACTGAAGCTTTCTTT. The encoded protein is CASSLGQANTEAFF.

CDR3: CATSRARGDEQFF. CDR3 nucleotides: TGTGCCACCAGCAGAGCAAGGGGGGATGAGCAGTTCTTC. The chain carries TRBV15 and TRBJ2-1; D might be TRBD1 or TRBD2, each matching 6 bases. Trimming left V 1 base short and J 8 bases short, with 9 bases between. Germline CDR1 and CDR2: LNHNV and YYDKDF (reference sequence). CDR3 length: 13 amino acids.